What follows are 25 T cell receptor beta chains derived from one specimen sequenced in a study of blood T cell repertoires in COVID-19. Generated by immunoSEQ multiplex PCR, the TCRdb table keeps only in-frame clones and is missing some. The table has 160,000 or so clones, roughly four fifths seen once. Sequencing was performed on peripheral blood. The receptor set was obtained from a human donor in a cohort sampled during active COVID-19.

The chain has TRBV18 and TRBJ2-1, with a weak D call TRBD2 (5 bases). CDR1 is KGHSH and CDR2 is LQKENI in the germline V gene. The CDR3 is made up of 16 amino acids. Trimming stripped 2 bases from V and 3 bases from J, with 14 bases between. The CDR3 nucleotides are TGTGCCAGCTCACCAGCGGCTGGAGCGGTCTACAATGAGCAGTTCTTC. As protein: CASSPAAGAVYNEQFF.

The gene calls are TRBV4-3 and TRBJ2-6; D might be TRBD1 (6 bases). Per germline, CDR1 LGHNA and CDR2 YSLEER. The CDR3 is 17 amino acids. V dropped 0 bases and J dropped 2 bases, with 11 bases sitting between them. CDR3 DNA: TGCGCCAGCAGCCAAGAGAGGGGACAAGCTGGGGCCAACGTCCTGACTTTC. The encoded protein is CASSQERGQAGANVLTF.

This chain connects TRBV14 to TRBJ1-1, with 9 bases that match TRBD1. CDR3 length: 20 residues. Germline CDR1 reads SGHDN; CDR2 reads FVKESK. V shed 0 bases, J shed 6 bases, and the junction held 20 bases outside the gene matches. The CDR3 nucleotides read TGTGCCAGCAGCCAAGATAAGGGACAGGGAACAGTAGGCTATCGGGCTGAAGCTTTCTTT. It codes for CASSQDKGQGTVGYRAEAFF.

This rearrangement joins TRBV3-1 (or the pseudogene TRBV3-2) to TRBJ1-1; 8 nucleotides agree with TRBD1. Germline V gives CDR1 LGHDT, CDR2 YNNKEL (reference sequence). This CDR3 is 16 amino acids long. Germline trimming cut 1 base from V and 3 bases from J; bases unmatched to any gene: 7. CDR3 DNA: TGTGCCAGCAGCCAAGGAAATCAGGGGGCTGACACTGAAGCTTTCTTT. Its protein product is CASSQGNQGADTEAFF.

The chain couples TRBV6-5 to TRBJ2-1; 10 bases are shared with TRBD2. With V trimmed by 6 bases and J by 5 bases, 4 bases remained unmatched. The CDR3 contains 14 residues. Germline values: CDR1 MNHEY, CDR2 SVGAGI. In DNA form, the CDR3 reads TGTGCCAGCAGCCTAGCGGGGGCCGACAATGAGCAGTTCTTC. It specifies CASSLAGADNEQFF.

The chain employs TRBV5-1 and TRBJ1-2; TRBD1 agrees at 7 bases. The CDR3 sequence is 13 residues long. The V and J ends lost 3 bases and 6 bases, in that order; junction bases with no gene match: 5. Germline loops: CDR1 SGHRS, CDR2 YFSETQ. The CDR3 region is CASSSQGYDGYTF. The CDR3 DNA follows: TGCGCCAGCAGCTCACAGGGGTACGATGGCTACACCTTC.

The chain couples TRBV6-5 to TRBJ2-7; the D gene is possibly TRBD2 (5 bases). In germline, CDR1 is MNHEY, CDR2 SVGAGI. The CDR3 covers 14 residues. The V end was cut by 2 bases, the J end by 7 bases, with 15 bases between. CDR3: CASSYGLLIGEQYF. CDR3 nucleotides: TGTGCCAGCAGTTACGGACTGCTCATTGGGGAGCAGTACTTC.

This chain uses TRBV7-6 with TRBJ2-5; 10 nucleotides agree with TRBD1. V trimming: 5 bases; J trimming: 5 bases; junction bases outside the gene matches: 14. CDR3 length equals 17 residues. From germline, CDR1 is SGHVS and CDR2 FNYEAQ. CDR3 coding DNA: TGTGCCAGCAGCCCCGGAGGGGGGACAGGGGTCGGGGAGACCCAGTACTTC. Amino acid sequence: CASSPGGGTGVGETQYF. The full variable domain, its missing parts supplied by reference TRBV7-6 and TRBJ2-5, is GAGVSQSPRYKVTKRGQDVALRCDPISGHVSLYWYRQALGQGPEFLTYFNYEAQQDKSGLPNDRFSAERPEGSISTLTIQRTEQRDSAMYRCASSPGGGTGVGETQYFGPGTRLLVL.

The J gene is TRBJ2-3, the V gene TRBV7-2; no firm D call. CDR1 and CDR2 (germline): SGHTA, FQGNSA. The CDR3 extends over 12 amino acids. V shed 5 bases and J shed 5 bases, with 8 bases lying between them. CDR3 region: CASSPHGDTQYF. As DNA, the CDR3 is TGTGCCAGCAGCCCCCACGGAGATACGCAGTATTTT.

The J gene is TRBJ2-6, the V gene TRBV24-1, with a possible D match to TRBD1 (7 bases). Germline V lookup: CDR1 KGHDR, CDR2 SFDVKD. This CDR3 has 16 amino acids. Trimming removed 1 base at V and 2 bases at J, with 8 bases between. The CDR3 nucleotides read TGTGCCACCAGTGATTTCAGGGGGGCTGGGGCCAACGTCCTGACTTTC. This sequence encodes CATSDFRGAGANVLTF.

The chain uses TRBV7-2 and TRBJ2-3; no clear D. V was trimmed by 1 base and J by 2 bases, leaving 10 bases between them. The V gene's germline CDR1 is SGHTA and CDR2 FQGNSA. The CDR3 is 15 amino acids. CDR3 in amino acids: CASSLGRSPTDTQYF. CDR3 nucleotides: TGTGCCAGCAGCTTAGGGCGGAGCCCCACAGATACGCAGTATTTT.

V is TRBV2 and J is TRBJ1-6; 7 bases align to TRBD1. CDR1 SNHLY and CDR2 FYNNEI come from the germline V gene. V shed 5 bases, J shed 0 bases, and the junction held 10 bases outside the gene matches. The CDR3 is made up of 18 amino acids. As DNA, the CDR3 is TGTGCCAGCAGTTCTAGTGGGACAGTCAACTCCTATAATTCACCCCTCCACTTT. It encodes CASSSSGTVNSYNSPLHF.

CDR3 nucleotides: TGTGCCAGCAGTGTCGACAGGGTGGTCACTGAAGCTTTCTTT. Residues: CASSVDRVVTEAFF. This rearrangement joins TRBV6-2 or TRBV6-3 to TRBJ1-1; 7 bases align to TRBD1. Germline V lookup: CDR1 MNHEY, CDR2 SVGEGT. This CDR3 comprises 14 residues. V lost 5 bases, J lost 4 bases, and 7 bases stayed unmatched.

In its sample, this clone was seen a few times. This chain uses TRBV9 with TRBJ2-7; the D is unclear. Trimming took 0 bases from V and 6 from J, leaving 10 bases between them. The CDR3 length is 13 residues. The germline V gene has CDR1 SGDLS and CDR2 YYNGEE. CDR3 protein: CASSVASPGEQYF. The CDR3 nucleotides read TGTGCCAGCAGCGTAGCGTCTCCCGGCGAGCAGTACTTC.

This clone was seen just once. The rearrangement uses TRBV9 and TRBJ1-2, with a possible D match to TRBD1 (5 bases). Germline V gives CDR1 SGDLS, CDR2 YYNGEE. The ends were cut back, 0 bases at V and 8 bases at J, with 11 bases in the middle. CDR3 size: 13 residues. The CDR3 DNA sequence: TGTGCCAGCAGCGTAGCGCAGGGCTTAGGCTACACCTTC. Amino acid sequence: CASSVAQGLGYTF.

This rearrangement joins TRBV6-2 or TRBV6-3 to TRBJ1-2, with D uncertain. CDR3 size: 11 residues. Per germline, CDR1 MNHEY and CDR2 SVGEGT. V was trimmed by 2 bases and J by 7 bases, leaving 5 bases between them. CDR3 bases: TGTGCCAGCAGTTACGTCGGTGGCTACACCTTC. This encodes CASSYVGGYTF.

The V gene is TRBV27, the J gene TRBJ2-7; 10 bases agree with TRBD2. The CDR3 runs 15 residues. The J segment lost 2 bases and the V segment lost 6 bases, leaving 7 bases of the junction unmatched. The germline gives CDR1 MNHEY, CDR2 SMNVEV (reference sequence). DNA for the CDR3: TGTGCCAGCAGGTCCTTAGCGGGAGGAACCTACGAGCAGTACTTC. It is translated as CASRSLAGGTYEQYF.

This clone was picked up one time. The V call is TRBV7-9, the J call TRBJ2-7, with TRBD1 matching over 8 bases. The V gene's germline CDR1 is SEHNR and CDR2 FQNEAQ (reference sequence). Unmatched junction bases numbered 13, after V lost 5 bases and J lost 4 bases. This CDR3 contains 16 residues. The CDR3 nucleotides are TGTGCCAGCAGCCCGGACAGGGCCGTTTTTGGTTACGAGCAGTACTTC. This gives the protein CASSPDRAVFGYEQYF.

This clone was detected once. CDR3 loop: CASSIQGTNTEAFF. The CDR3 DNA reads TGTGCCAGTAGTATTCAGGGGACGAACACTGAAGCTTTCTTT. This chain links TRBV19 with TRBJ1-1, with D maybe TRBD1 (6 bases). CDR1 LNHDA and CDR2 SQIVND come from the germline V gene (reference sequence). This CDR3 spans 14 amino acids. Trimming pared 3 bases from V and 1 base from J, leaving 9 bases between.

The gene calls are TRBV11-2 and TRBJ1-4, with unresolved D. The CDR3 spans 16 residues. Trimming pared 4 bases from V and 0 bases from J, leaving 12 bases between. Germline CDR1 SGHAT, CDR2 FQNNGV. In nucleotides, the CDR3 is TGTGCCAGCAGCTCCGGCTTCGGGGCAACTAATGAAAAACTGTTTTTT. As protein: CASSSGFGATNEKLFF. Drawing the rest from reference TRBV11-2 and TRBJ1-4, the complete variable domain is EAGVAQSPRYKIIEKRQSVAFWCNPISGHATLYWYQQILGQGPKLLIQFQNNGVVDDSQLPKDRFSAERLKGVDSTLKIQPAKLEDSAVYLCASSSGFGATNEKLFFGSGTQLSVL.

This clone was seen only a few times. CDR3 sequence reads: CASTRNVGDRGQEQYF. CDR3 DNA: TGTGCCAGCACCCGGAACGTAGGGGACAGGGGACAAGAGCAGTACTTC. The genes are TRBV9 and TRBJ2-7, with 10 bases fitting TRBD1. The germline CDR1 and CDR2 sequences are SGDLS and YYNGEE. The CDR3 sequence is 16 residues long. With V trimmed by 6 bases and J by 7 bases, 16 bases remained unmatched.

The genes are TRBV15 and TRBJ2-5; D is uncertain. Trimming took 1 base from V and 2 from J, leaving 11 bases between them. The CDR3 contains 15 residues. The germline gives CDR1 LNHNV, CDR2 YYDKDF (reference sequence). CDR3 protein: CATSRAPRQQETQYF. CDR3 sequence (DNA): TGTGCCACCAGCAGAGCCCCAAGACAACAAGAGACCCAGTACTTC.

The chain couples TRBV14 to TRBJ2-7, with 8 nucleotides matching TRBD1. V lost 7 bases to trimming and J lost 1 base; unmatched junction nucleotides: 6. This CDR3 comprises 14 residues. Germline CDR1 is SGHDN and CDR2 is FVKESK. CDR3 loop: CASMETGESYEQYF. Here the CDR3 DNA reads TGTGCCAGCATGGAGACAGGGGAGTCCTACGAGCAGTACTTC.

The CDR3 sequence is CASSPRGGRPNEQFF. DNA of the CDR3: TGTGCCAGCAGTCCACGGGGCGGGAGACCCAATGAGCAGTTCTTC. The chain has TRBV27 and TRBJ2-1, with 7 bases aligning to TRBD2. The CDR3 covers 15 residues. V lost 5 bases, J lost 6 bases, and 10 bases stayed unmatched. In germline, CDR1 is MNHEY, CDR2 SMNVEV (reference sequence).

The J gene is TRBJ2-7, the V gene TRBV6-1, with 7 bases fitting TRBD2. The J segment lost 0 bases and the V segment lost 2 bases, leaving 4 bases of the junction unmatched. Germline V gene sequence: CDR1 MNHNS, CDR2 SASEGT. The CDR3 is 15 amino acids. The CDR3 DNA reads TGTGCCAGCAGTGAATGGGGGGGGGTCTCCTACGAGCAGTACTTC. Its translation is CASSEWGGVSYEQYF.